These T cell receptor beta chains were read from a single sample in a study of blood T cell repertoires in COVID-19. The method was immunoSEQ multiplex PCR; TCRdb's version includes in-frame clones alone and lacks a portion of them. This repertoire shows about 46,000 clones, 70% to 90% found once; its top ten account for about 15%. Sequencing was performed on peripheral blood. These receptors originate from a human donor in a cohort sampled during active COVID-19. The donor label of this sample is uncertain. CDR3s include the opening cysteine and the closing phenylalanine or tryptophan. D genes are given only for firm matches. Size is omitted from some rows. Given values are once, few, many or a class for expanded clones.

j_gene | d_gene | v_gene | abundance | CDR3aa | CDR3nt
TRBJ1-3 | - | TRBV28 | - | CASSSGTWSSGNTIYF | TGTGCCAGCAGTTCCGGGACATGGAGCTCTGGAAACACCATATATTTT
TRBJ1-1 | - | TRBV6-5 | - | CASSQTPMNTEAFF | TGTGCCAGCAGTCAGACACCTATGAACACTGAAGCTTTCTTT
TRBJ2-7 | - | TRBV15 | - | CATSRDRGTYEQYF | TGTGCCACCAGCAGAGATCGGGGGACCTACGAGCAGTACTTC
TRBJ2-1 | TRBD2 | TRBV5-1 | - | CASSLGAGRYNEQFF | TGCGCCAGCAGCTTGGGCGCCGGGAGGTACAATGAGCAGTTCTTC
TRBJ2-7 | - | TRBV6-5 | - | CASSYSGSYEQYF | TGTGCCAGCAGTTACTCGGGCAGCTACGAGCAGTACTTC
TRBJ2-5 | - | TRBV19 | - | CAGYRPNQETQYF | TGTGCCGGATACAGACCTAACCAAGAGACCCAGTACTTC
TRBJ2-7 | - | TRBV4-2 | - | CASSQDKARDEQYF | TGTGCCAGCAGCCAAGATAAAGCGCGGGACGAGCAGTACTTC
TRBJ2-7 | TRBD2 | TRBV7-2 | - | CASSPLGGTPYEQYF | TGTGCCAGCAGCCCGCTCGGGGGGACCCCCTACGAGCAGTACTTC
TRBJ2-2 | - | TRBV12-5 | - | CASLGRSGTGSNGELFF | TGTGCTAGTCTGGGCCGCTCCGGGACTGGGTCTAATGGGGAGCTGTTTTTT
TRBJ2-2 | - | TRBV7-3 | once | CASSQAGWGGELFF | TGTGCCAGCAGCCAGGCGGGTTGGGGCGGGGAGCTGTTTTTT
TRBJ2-5 | - | TRBV7-3 | - | CASSLTRDEETQYF | TGTGCCAGCAGCTTAACCAGGGATGAAGAGACCCAGTACTTC
TRBJ1-5 | - | TRBV6-4 | - | CASSDGTRNQPQHF | TGTGCCAGCAGTGACGGGACAAGAAATCAGCCCCAGCATTTT
TRBJ2-3 | TRBD1 | TRBV3-1/TRBV3-2 | - | CASSPTGGSADTQYF | TGTGCCAGCAGCCCAACAGGGGGTTCAGCAGATACGCAGTATTTT
TRBJ2-2 | TRBD2 | TRBV3-1/TRBV3-2 | - | CASSQHESGANTGELFF | TGTGCCAGCAGCCAACACGAGAGCGGGGCGAACACCGGGGAGCTGTTTTTT
TRBJ1-2 | TRBD1 | TRBV7-9 | - | CASSPLGQSYGYTF | TGTGCCAGCAGCCCGTTGGGACAGTCCTATGGCTACACCTTC
TRBJ1-4 | - | TRBV10-3 | once | CAISESGGKGNEKLFF | TGTGCCATCAGTGAGTCAGGCGGGAAGGGCAATGAAAAACTGTTTTTT
TRBJ2-7 | TRBD2 | TRBV7-2 | - | CASSGLAGGTYEQYF | TGTGCCAGCAGCGGACTAGCGGGGGGAACCTACGAGCAGTACTTC
TRBJ2-1 | TRBD1 | TRBV6-1 | - | CASRETPGQGALAKFF | TGTGCCAGCAGAGAAACTCCGGGACAGGGGGCGCTGGCTAAGTTCTTC
TRBJ2-7 | - | TRBV27 | - | CASSSQGGHEQYF | TGTGCCAGCAGTTCCCAGGGAGGCCACGAGCAGTACTTC
TRBJ1-5 | - | TRBV5-4 | - | CASSVQGGNQPQHF | TGTGCCAGCAGCGTACAGGGAGGCAATCAGCCCCAGCATTTT
TRBJ1-5 | TRBD1 | TRBV5-1 | once | CASSQTGDNNQPQHF | TGCGCCAGCAGCCAGACAGGGGACAACAATCAGCCCCAGCATTTT
TRBJ1-6 | TRBD1 | TRBV5-6 | - | CASSYRQGAGSPLHF | TGTGCCAGCAGCTACCGACAGGGGGCTGGATCACCCCTCCACTTT
TRBJ1-2 | TRBD1 | TRBV10-3 | - | CAISYGTGAYGYTF | TGTGCCATCAGTTACGGGACAGGGGCCTATGGCTACACCTTC
TRBJ2-5 | - | TRBV12-3/TRBV12-4 | few | CASSLVPSETQYF | TGTGCCAGCAGTTTAGTCCCGTCGGAGACCCAGTACTTC
TRBJ1-5 | - | TRBV5-8 | - | CASSSSQNQPQHF | TGTGCCAGCAGCTCAAGTCAGAATCAGCCCCAGCATTTT
TRBJ2-7 | TRBD1 | TRBV11-2 | few | CASSSRPRQGLIHEQYF | TGTGCCAGCAGCTCCCGCCCCCGACAGGGGCTCATCCACGAGCAGTACTTC
TRBJ2-2 | - | TRBV2 | - | CASQFQGQMNTGELFF | TGTGCCAGCCAATTCCAAGGACAGATGAACACCGGGGAGCTGTTTTTT
TRBJ2-1 | - | TRBV6-4 | - | CASSDLGLNQYNEQFF | TGTGCCAGCAGTGACCTAGGACTAAACCAATACAATGAGCAGTTCTTC
TRBJ1-4 | TRBD1 | TRBV7-9 | medium-sized | CASSLQGARGEKLFF | TGTGCCAGCAGCTTACAGGGGGCGCGAGGGGAAAAACTGTTTTTT
TRBJ2-3 | TRBD2 | TRBV19 | - | CASSILAGGTDTQYF | TGTGCCAGTAGCATACTAGCGGGGGGTACAGATACGCAGTATTTT
TRBJ1-5 | TRBD1 | TRBV24-1 | few | CATYRGIKRYSNQPQHF | TGTGCCACCTACAGGGGAATCAAAAGGTATAGCAATCAGCCCCAGCATTTT
TRBJ1-4 | - | TRBV5-1 | - | CASSSGGQSTNEKLFF | TGCGCCAGCAGCTCGGGGGGACAATCAACTAATGAAAAACTGTTTTTT
TRBJ2-1 | TRBD1 | TRBV5-5 | - | CASSLGSIQGAPTNEQFF | TGTGCCAGCAGCTTGGGATCAATACAGGGGGCGCCGACAAATGAGCAGTTCTTC
TRBJ2-2 | TRBD1 | TRBV7-9 | - | CASSPGDSSRELFF | TGTGCCAGCAGCCCCGGGGACAGTAGTCGGGAGCTGTTTTTT
TRBJ2-7 | - | TRBV6-4 | - | CARIGLAYEQYF | TGTGCCAGAATTGGTTTAGCCTACGAGCAGTACTTC
TRBJ2-2 | TRBD1 | TRBV5-1 | - | CASSLAGTGATGELFF | TGCGCCAGCAGCTTGGCCGGGACAGGGGCCACCGGGGAGCTGTTTTTT
TRBJ2-3 | - | TRBV7-3 | - | CASSLSSTDTQYF | TGTGCCAGCAGCCTTAGTAGCACAGATACGCAGTATTTT
TRBJ1-4 | - | TRBV4-1 | - | CASSHPRTNEKLFF | TGCGCCAGCAGCCACCCCCGAACTAATGAAAAACTGTTTTTT
TRBJ2-2 | - | TRBV3-1/TRBV3-2 | - | CASSPGAGLGITGELFF | TGTGCCAGCAGCCCAGGGGCAGGGTTGGGAATAACCGGGGAGCTGTTTTTT
TRBJ1-6 | TRBD1 | TRBV9 | - | CASSGGQGYSPLHF | TGTGCCAGCAGCGGGGGACAGGGTTATTCACCCCTCCACTTT
TRBJ1-2 | - | TRBV5-4 | - | CASSLVGETYGYTF | TGTGCCAGCAGCTTGGTTGGGGAGACCTATGGCTACACCTTC
TRBJ2-6 | TRBD1 | TRBV5-1 | - | CASSLGDRGFFRSGANVLTF | TGCGCCAGCAGCTTGGGGGACAGGGGGTTTTTTCGCTCTGGGGCCAACGTCCTGACTTTC
TRBJ2-5 | TRBD1 | TRBV24-1 | once | CATSDRGDRGRETQYF | TGTGCCACCAGTGACCGAGGGGACAGGGGGAGGGAGACCCAGTACTTC
TRBJ1-1 | - | TRBV5-1 | - | CASSLANRNTEAFF | TGCGCCAGCAGCTTGGCCAATAGGAACACTGAAGCTTTCTTT
TRBJ2-7 | TRBD1 | TRBV7-6 | - | CASSFGQGLSYEQYF | TGTGCCAGCAGCTTCGGACAGGGCCTCTCCTACGAGCAGTACTTC
TRBJ1-1 | - | TRBV7-2 | - | CASSLIRNTEAFF | TGTGCCAGCAGCTTGATCAGGAACACTGAAGCTTTCTTT
TRBJ1-1 | TRBD1 | TRBV15 | - | CATSKTGGTTEAFF | TGTGCCACCAGCAAGACAGGGGGGACCACTGAAGCTTTCTTT
TRBJ1-2 | TRBD1 | TRBV29-1 | - | CSVDPSGTGFGGYTF | TGCAGCGTTGACCCCAGCGGGACAGGGTTCGGTGGCTACACCTTC
TRBJ1-3 | - | TRBV18 | - | CASSLNAGNTIYF | TGTGCCAGCTCCCTTAATGCTGGAAACACCATATATTTT
TRBJ2-5 | - | TRBV5-1 | - | CASSVLPGKEETQYF | TGCGCCAGCAGCGTTCTACCCGGTAAAGAAGAGACCCAGTACTTC
TRBJ2-5 | - | TRBV5-4 | - | CASSPVGRGQETQYF | TGTGCCAGCAGCCCGGTTGGAAGGGGCCAAGAGACCCAGTACTTC
TRBJ2-2 | TRBD1 | TRBV3-1/TRBV3-2 | - | CASGTGKNGELFF | TGTGCCAGCGGGACAGGGAAAAACGGGGAGCTGTTTTTT
TRBJ2-2 | - | TRBV7-2 | once | CASSLDSGVSTGELFF | TGTGCCAGCAGCTTAGATTCAGGGGTGAGCACCGGGGAGCTGTTTTTT
TRBJ1-4 | - | TRBV19 | - | CASRVREGGRTNEKLFF | TGTGCCAGTAGAGTACGCGAGGGTGGTCGGACGAATGAAAAACTGTTTTTT
TRBJ2-2 | TRBD2 | TRBV19 | - | CASSNAWELSGSGELFF | TGTGCCAGTAGTAATGCTTGGGAGCTTAGCGGGTCCGGGGAGCTGTTTTTT
TRBJ1-4 | TRBD1 | TRBV4-3 | - | CASSQGGLRGWTQGANEKLFF | TGCGCCAGCAGCCAAGGGGGCCTCAGGGGTTGGACACAGGGGGCCAATGAAAAACTGTTTTTT
TRBJ1-4 | - | TRBV10-3 | - | CATNRAGDEKLFF | TGTGCCACGAACCGGGCGGGGGATGAAAAACTGTTTTTT
TRBJ2-2 | - | TRBV27 | - | CASSGRSGLGTGELFF | TGTGCCAGCAGCGGTCGTAGCGGTCTAGGCACCGGGGAGCTGTTTTTT
TRBJ1-2 | TRBD1 | TRBV7-2 | - | CASSLGEVQGAGGYTF | TGTGCCAGCAGCTTAGGGGAGGTTCAGGGGGCTGGTGGCTACACCTTC